The 13 T cell receptor beta chains in this list originate from one sample, sequenced in a study of T cells in Graves' hyperthyroidism and ophthalmopathy. Researchers took RNA transcripts and amplified the TCR beta CDR3 regions from them. The study used the HTBI primer set for a first-round RT-PCR of the TCR CDR3. From the multiplex PCR reads, TCRdb called clonotypes with MiXCR, one entry per CDR3 protein. Of about 260,000 distinct CDR3 sequences in the sample, 25% were seen once. Input material: blood. These receptors originate from a man in his forties or fifties with Graves' hyperthyroidism that later progressed to Graves' ophthalmopathy.

This clonotype was recorded many times. The chain recombines TRBV10-3 with TRBJ2-7; 14 nucleotides line up with TRBD2. The CDR3 has 18 amino acids. Germline CDR1 is ENHRY and CDR2 is SYGVKD. J lost 3 bases, V lost 6 bases, and 13 bases had no gene match. The CDR3 DNA sequence: TGTGCCATCAGAAAAACCGGGACTAGCGGGAGTTCGTACTACGAGCAGTACTTC. Translation: CAIRKTGTSGSSYYEQYF.

This clonotype was counted a few times. The J gene is TRBJ2-7, the V gene TRBV27; 14 bases align to TRBD2. The CDR3 has 15 amino acids. J lost 8 bases, V lost 5 bases, and 8 bases had no gene match. Germline-derived CDR1 and CDR2 are MNHEY and SMNVEV (reference sequence). The CDR3 spells CASSRGLAGALKQYF. CDR3 nucleotide sequence: TGTGCCAGCAGTAGGGGACTAGCGGGAGCATTAAAGCAGTACTTC.

This clonotype has a count of ten or more. V gene TRBV20-1 combines with J gene TRBJ1-1, with D perhaps matching TRBD1 (5 bases). The germline V gene has CDR1 DFQATT and CDR2 SNEGSKA (reference sequence). The length of the CDR3 is 13 residues. V was cut by 6 bases and J by 1 base, with 12 bases left in between. The CDR3 nucleotides are TGCAGTGCCCTGGGGGGAAGGAACACTGAAGCTTTCTTT. Translated: CSALGGRNTEAFF.

This chain connects TRBV9 to TRBJ2-1; 15 bases agree with TRBD2. CDR1 SGDLS and CDR2 YYNGEE come from the germline V gene. This CDR3 is 19 amino acids long. V was clipped by 0 bases and J by 7 bases; unmatched bases: 11. The CDR3 sequence is CASSVELGLAGGPTNEQFF. The CDR3 bases are TGTGCCAGCAGCGTAGAATTGGGACTAGCGGGAGGACCCACGAATGAGCAGTTCTTC.

This clonotype was seen many times. This chain uses TRBV5-1 with TRBJ1-1, with D tentatively TRBD1 (6 bases). The CDR3 extends over 14 amino acids. Looked up from germline, CDR1 is SGHRS and CDR2 is YFSETQ. V was trimmed by 3 bases and J by 4 bases, leaving 13 bases between them. The chain's CDR3 is CASSYSQGPTEAFF. The CDR3 region has the DNA TGCGCCAGCAGCTACTCACAGGGCCCCACTGAAGCTTTCTTT. Complete variable domain (other parts from reference TRBV5-1 and TRBJ1-1): KAGVTQTPRYLIKTRGQQVTLSCSPISGHRSVSWYQQTPGQGLQFLFEYFSETQRNKGNFPGRFSGRQFSNSRSEMNVSTLELGDSALYLCASSYSQGPTEAFFGQGTRLTVV.

The table lists this clonotype with many counts. This chain connects TRBV18 to TRBJ2-5; TRBD2 might be the D (6 bases). Trimming cost V 6 bases and J 5 bases, with 16 bases left between them. Germline loops: CDR1 KGHSH, CDR2 LQKENI. This CDR3 has 14 residues. DNA of the CDR3: TGTGCCAGCTCGCCGAGGAAGAGCGGGGAGACCCAGTACTTC. Its protein is CASSPRKSGETQYF.

This clonotype has a count of ten or more. The V call is TRBV27, the J call TRBJ2-7, with D perhaps TRBD1 (6 bases). Looked up from germline, CDR1 is MNHEY and CDR2 is SMNVEV (reference sequence). The V end lost 5 bases, the J end lost 4 bases, and 18 bases lay between the germline ends. This CDR3 has 15 residues. This CDR3 is CASSRLGQNGYEQYF. CDR3 coding DNA: TGTGCCAGCAGTCGCCTCGGACAGAACGGGTACGAGCAGTACTTC.

The sample holds many counts of this clonotype. V and J are TRBV29-1 and TRBJ2-5, with D perhaps matching TRBD1 (6 bases). The germline V gene has CDR1 SQVTM and CDR2 ANQGSEA. This CDR3 spans 13 amino acids. V lost 3 bases and J 1 base, leaving 9 bases between the germline ends. The CDR3 loop reads CSVEGHLQETQYF. CDR3 sequence (DNA): TGCAGCGTTGAGGGACACCTCCAAGAGACCCAGTACTTC.

This clonotype was observed many times. V usage is TRBV4-1 and J usage is TRBJ1-5; no clear D. This CDR3 is 15 amino acids long. Trimming pared 2 bases from V and 2 bases from J, leaving 10 bases between. Germline V lookup: CDR1 MGHRA, CDR2 YSYEKL. The CDR3: CASSQFGLGNQPQHF. The DNA for the CDR3 is TGCGCCAGCAGCCAATTCGGCTTAGGCAATCAGCCCCAGCATTTT.

This clonotype was detected ten times or more. The chain couples TRBV28 to TRBJ1-5; TRBD1 matches 9 bases. The germline V gene encodes CDR1 MDHEN and CDR2 SYDVKM. Trimming removed 1 base from V and 6 bases from J; junction bases left unmatched: 7. This CDR3 has 16 residues. Written as DNA, the CDR3 is TGTGCCAGCAGTTTATCGGGACAGGGAATTATTCAGCCCCAGCATTTT. Protein product: CASSLSGQGIIQPQHF.

This chain links TRBV6-2 or TRBV6-3 with TRBJ2-7; TRBD2 might be the D (6 bases). In germline, CDR1 is MNHEY, CDR2 SVGEGT. The CDR3 totals 13 residues. Trimming removed 6 bases from V and 2 bases from J, with 11 bases in between. The CDR3 DNA follows: TGTGCCAGCAGATGGGCTAGCGCCTACGAGCAGTACTTC. This gives the protein CASRWASAYEQYF.

This clonotype was picked up many times. The CDR3 region is CASTGGTSGANVLTF. The DNA for the CDR3 is TGTGCCTCGACAGGGGGAACCTCTGGGGCCAACGTCCTGACTTTC. The V gene is TRBV28, the J gene TRBJ2-6; TRBD1 aligns across 9 bases. V trimming: 11 bases; J trimming: 0 bases; junction bases outside the gene matches: 5. Germline V gene lookup returns CDR1 MDHEN and CDR2 SYDVKM. The CDR3 covers 15 residues. Using reference TRBV28 and TRBJ2-6 for the parts outside the CDR3, the full variable domain is DVKVTQSSRYLVKRTGEKVFLECVQDMDHENMFWYRQDPGLGLRLIYFSYDVKMKEKGDIPEGYSVSREKKERFSLILESASTNQTSMYLCASTGGTSGANVLTFGAGSRLTVL.

This clonotype was recorded many times. The chain couples TRBV6-1 to TRBJ2-7; 8 positions match TRBD1. The CDR3 has 14 amino acids. J was trimmed by 3 bases and V by 7 bases; bases with no gene match: 8. Looked up from germline, CDR1 is MNHNS and CDR2 is SASEGT. CDR3 bases: TGTGCCAGCATCCCCGGACAGGGAGGCTACGAGCAGTACTTC. This codes for CASIPGQGGYEQYF.